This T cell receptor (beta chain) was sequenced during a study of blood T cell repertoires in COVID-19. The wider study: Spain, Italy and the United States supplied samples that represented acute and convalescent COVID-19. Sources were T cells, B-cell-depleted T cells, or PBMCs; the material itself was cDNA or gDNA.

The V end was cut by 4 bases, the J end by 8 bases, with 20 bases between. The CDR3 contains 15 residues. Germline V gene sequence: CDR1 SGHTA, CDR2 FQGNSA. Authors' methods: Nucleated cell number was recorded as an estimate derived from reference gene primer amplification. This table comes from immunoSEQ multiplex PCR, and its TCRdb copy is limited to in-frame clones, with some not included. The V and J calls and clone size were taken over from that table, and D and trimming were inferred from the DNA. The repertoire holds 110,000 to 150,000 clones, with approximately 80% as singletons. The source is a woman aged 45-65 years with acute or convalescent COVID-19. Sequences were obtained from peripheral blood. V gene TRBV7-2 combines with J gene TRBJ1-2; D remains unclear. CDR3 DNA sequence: TGTGCCAGCAGCTCCAATTCGGCACCGGCGGGCGGCTACACCTTC. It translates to CASSSNSAPAGGYTF.